Only one count was recorded for the clone carrying this T cell receptor (beta chain). Its antigen remains unidentified. Germline CDR1 reads LNHDA; CDR2 reads SQIVND (reference sequence). CDR3 length equals 13 residues. V dropped 4 bases and J dropped 6 bases, with 11 bases sitting between them. This specimen comes from a study of CD8 T cells in Susac syndrome. Study results and caveats: That the number of individuals in its TCR sequencing and HLA analysis was relatively small was acknowledged by the study.

RNA totalling roughly 0.5 to 1 ug underwent reverse transcription with random hexamers. An immunoSEQ multiplex PCR amplified TCR beta CDR3 over 54 Vbeta and 13 Jbeta. TCRdb recomputed calls from the immunoSEQ multiplex PCR reads with MiXCR, one row per CDR3 protein. Of 150,000 or so distinct CDR3 sequences listed, 93% were seen once; the top ten hold more than 0.13%. The sequence came from a human donor in good health. Material: CD4+ T cells from PBMCs. The chain employs TRBV19 and TRBJ2-3; D gene ambiguous. CDR3 coding DNA: TGTGCCAGTAGTAAGGACGGAATCGATACGCAGTATTTT. It specifies CASSKDGIDTQYF. The whole variable domain, filled in from reference TRBV19 and TRBJ2-3, reads DGGITQSPKYLFRKEGQNVTLSCEQNLNHDAMYWYRQDPGQGLRLIYYSQIVNDFQKGDIAEGYSVSREKKESFPLTVTSAQKNPTAFYLCASSKDGIDTQYFGPGTRLTVL.